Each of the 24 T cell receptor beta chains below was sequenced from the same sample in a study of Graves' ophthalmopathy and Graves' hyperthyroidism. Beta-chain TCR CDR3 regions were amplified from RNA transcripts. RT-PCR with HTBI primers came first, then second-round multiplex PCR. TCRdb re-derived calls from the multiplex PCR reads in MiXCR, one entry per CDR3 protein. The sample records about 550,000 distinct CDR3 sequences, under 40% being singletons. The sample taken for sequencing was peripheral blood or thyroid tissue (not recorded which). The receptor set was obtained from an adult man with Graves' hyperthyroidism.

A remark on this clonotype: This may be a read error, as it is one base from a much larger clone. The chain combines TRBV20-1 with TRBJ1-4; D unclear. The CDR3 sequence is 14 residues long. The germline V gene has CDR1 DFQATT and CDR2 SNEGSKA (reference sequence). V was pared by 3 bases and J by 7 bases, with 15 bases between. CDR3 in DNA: TGCAGTGCTAGTCTCCCGGGGATAAGTGAAAAACTGTTTTTT. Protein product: CSASLPGISEKLFF.

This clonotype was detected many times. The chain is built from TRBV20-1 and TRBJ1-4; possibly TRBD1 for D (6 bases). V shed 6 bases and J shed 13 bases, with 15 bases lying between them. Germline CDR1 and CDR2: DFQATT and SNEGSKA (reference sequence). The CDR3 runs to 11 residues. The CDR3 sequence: CSARSKGGLFF. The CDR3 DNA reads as TGCAGTGCGAGGAGTAAGGGGGGACTGTTTTTT.

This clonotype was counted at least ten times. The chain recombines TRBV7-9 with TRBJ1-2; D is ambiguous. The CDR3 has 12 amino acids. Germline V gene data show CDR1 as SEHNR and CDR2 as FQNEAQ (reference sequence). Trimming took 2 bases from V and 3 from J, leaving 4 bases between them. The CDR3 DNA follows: TGTGCCAGCAGCTTACTTGACTATGGCTACACCTTC. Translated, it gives CASSLLDYGYTF.

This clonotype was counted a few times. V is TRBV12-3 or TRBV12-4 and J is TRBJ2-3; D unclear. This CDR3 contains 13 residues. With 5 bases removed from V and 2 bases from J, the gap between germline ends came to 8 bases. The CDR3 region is CASSPVPTDTQYF. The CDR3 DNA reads TGTGCCAGCAGTCCAGTACCCACAGATACGCAGTATTTT.

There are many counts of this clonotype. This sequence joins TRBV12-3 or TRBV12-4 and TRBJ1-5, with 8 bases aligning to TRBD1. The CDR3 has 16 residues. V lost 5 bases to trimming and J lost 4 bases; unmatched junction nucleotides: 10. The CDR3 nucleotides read TGTGCCAGCAGTGCGACACAGGGGGGAGGGAATCAGCCCCAGCATTTT. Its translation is CASSATQGGGNQPQHF.

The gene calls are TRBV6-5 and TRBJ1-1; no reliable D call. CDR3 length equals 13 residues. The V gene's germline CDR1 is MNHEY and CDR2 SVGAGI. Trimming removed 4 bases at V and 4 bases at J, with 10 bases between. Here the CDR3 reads CASSFRAATEAFF. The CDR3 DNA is TGTGCCAGCAGTTTTCGGGCGGCCACTGAAGCTTTCTTT.

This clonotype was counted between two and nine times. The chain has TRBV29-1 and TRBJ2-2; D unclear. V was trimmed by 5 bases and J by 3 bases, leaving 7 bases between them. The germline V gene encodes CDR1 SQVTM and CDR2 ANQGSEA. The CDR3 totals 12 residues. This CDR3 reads CSVRPYTGELFF. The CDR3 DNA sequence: TGCAGCGTTCGCCCCTACACCGGGGAGCTGTTTTTT.

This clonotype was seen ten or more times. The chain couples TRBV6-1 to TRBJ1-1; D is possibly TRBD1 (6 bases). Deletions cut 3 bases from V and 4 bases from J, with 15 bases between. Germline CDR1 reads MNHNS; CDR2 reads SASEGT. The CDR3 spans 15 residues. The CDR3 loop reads CASSDVGRGSTEAFF. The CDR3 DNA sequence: TGTGCCAGCAGTGACGTGGGCAGGGGCAGCACTGAAGCTTTCTTT.

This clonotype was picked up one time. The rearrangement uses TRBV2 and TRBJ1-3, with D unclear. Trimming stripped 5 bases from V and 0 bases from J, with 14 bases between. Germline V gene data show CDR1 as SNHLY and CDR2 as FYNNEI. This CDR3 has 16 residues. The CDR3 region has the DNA TGTGCCAGCAGTTTCCTCCCGCCGACCTCTGGAAACACCATATATTTT. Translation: CASSFLPPTSGNTIYF. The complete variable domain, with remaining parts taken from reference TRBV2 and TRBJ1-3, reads EPEVTQTPSHQVTQMGQEVILRCVPISNHLYFYWYRQILGQKVEFLVSFYNNEISEKSEIFDDQFSVERPDGSNFTLKIRSTKLEDSAMYFCASSFLPPTSGNTIYFGEGSWLTVV.

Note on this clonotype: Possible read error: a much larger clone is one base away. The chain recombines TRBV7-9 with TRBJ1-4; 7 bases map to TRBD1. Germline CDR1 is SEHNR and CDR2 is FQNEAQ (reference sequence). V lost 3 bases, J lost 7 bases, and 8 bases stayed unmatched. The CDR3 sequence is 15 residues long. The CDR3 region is CASSLDQGGSEKLFF. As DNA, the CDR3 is TGTGCCAGCAGCTTGGACCAGGGGGGGAGTGAAAAACTGTTTTTT. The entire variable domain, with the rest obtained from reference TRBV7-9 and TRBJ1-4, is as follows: DTGVSQNPRHKITKRGQNVTFRCDPISEHNRLYWYRQTLGQGPEFLTYFQNEAQLEKSRLLSDRFSAERPKGSFSTLEIQRTEQGDSAMYLCASSLDQGGSEKLFFGSGTQLSVL.

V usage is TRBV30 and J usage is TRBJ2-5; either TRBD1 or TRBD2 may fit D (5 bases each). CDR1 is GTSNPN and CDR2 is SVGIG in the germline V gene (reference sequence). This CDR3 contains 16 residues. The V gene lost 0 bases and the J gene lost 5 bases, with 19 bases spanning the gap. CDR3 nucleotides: TGTGCCTGGAGTGTACCGGGACGATTCCACGCGGAGACCCAGTACTTC. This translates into CAWSVPGRFHAETQYF.

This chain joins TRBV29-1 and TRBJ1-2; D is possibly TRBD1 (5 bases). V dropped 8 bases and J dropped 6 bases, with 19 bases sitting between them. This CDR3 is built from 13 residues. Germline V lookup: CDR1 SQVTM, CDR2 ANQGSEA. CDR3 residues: CSLEGAGTHGYTF. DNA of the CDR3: TGCAGCTTAGAAGGGGCGGGGACCCATGGCTACACCTTC. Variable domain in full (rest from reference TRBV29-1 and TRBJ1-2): SAVISQKPSRDICQRGTSLTIQCQVDSQVTMMFWYRQQPGQSLTLIATANQGSEATYESGFVIDKFPISRPNLTFSTLTVSNMSPEDSSIYLCSLEGAGTHGYTFGSGTRLTVV.

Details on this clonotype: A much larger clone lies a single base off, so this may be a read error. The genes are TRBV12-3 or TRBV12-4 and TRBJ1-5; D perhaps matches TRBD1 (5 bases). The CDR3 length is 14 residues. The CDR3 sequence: CASRRGSSNQPRHF. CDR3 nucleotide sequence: TGTGCCAGCAGGAGGGGTTCAAGCAATCAGCCCCGGCATTTT.

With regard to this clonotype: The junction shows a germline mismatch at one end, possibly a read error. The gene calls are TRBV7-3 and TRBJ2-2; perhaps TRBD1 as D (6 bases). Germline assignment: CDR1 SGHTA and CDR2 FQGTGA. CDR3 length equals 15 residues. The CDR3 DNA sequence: TGTGCCAGCAGCTCGTCCGGGACAACCACCGGGGAGCTGCTTTTT. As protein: CASSSSGTTTGELLF.

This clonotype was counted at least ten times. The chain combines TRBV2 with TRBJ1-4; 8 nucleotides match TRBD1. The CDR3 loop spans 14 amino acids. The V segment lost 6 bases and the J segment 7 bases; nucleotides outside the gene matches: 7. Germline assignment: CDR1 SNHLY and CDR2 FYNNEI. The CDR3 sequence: CASRIQGGTEKLFF. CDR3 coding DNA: TGTGCCAGCAGGATACAGGGGGGTACTGAAAAACTGTTTTTT. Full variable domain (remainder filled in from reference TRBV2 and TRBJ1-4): EPEVTQTPSHQVTQMGQEVILRCVPISNHLYFYWYRQILGQKVEFLVSFYNNEISEKSEIFDDQFSVERPDGSNFTLKIRSTKLEDSAMYFCASRIQGGTEKLFFGSGTQLSVL.

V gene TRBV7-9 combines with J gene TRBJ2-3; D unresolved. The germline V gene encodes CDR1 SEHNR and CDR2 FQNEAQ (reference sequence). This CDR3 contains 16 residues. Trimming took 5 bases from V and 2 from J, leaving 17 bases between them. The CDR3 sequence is CASSVDVGLNTDTQYF. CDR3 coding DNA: TGTGCCAGCAGCGTAGATGTAGGGCTTAACACAGATACGCAGTATTTT.

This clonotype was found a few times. Here the CDR3 reads CATSRDQGVFDEQYF. CDR3 coding DNA: TGTGCCACCAGCAGAGATCAGGGAGTTTTCGACGAGCAGTACTTC. This sequence joins TRBV15 and TRBJ2-7; D tentatively fits TRBD1 or TRBD2 (5 bases each). Germline loops: CDR1 LNHNV, CDR2 YYDKDF (reference sequence). Trimming cost V 0 bases and J 5 bases, with 14 bases left between them. The CDR3 runs to 15 residues. Variable domain in full (rest from reference TRBV15 and TRBJ2-7): DAMVIQNPRYQVTQFGKPVTLSCSQTLNHNVMYWYQQKSSQAPKLLFHYYDKDFNNEADTPDNFQSRRPNTSFCFLDIRSPGLGDTAMYLCATSRDQGVFDEQYFGPGTRLTVT.

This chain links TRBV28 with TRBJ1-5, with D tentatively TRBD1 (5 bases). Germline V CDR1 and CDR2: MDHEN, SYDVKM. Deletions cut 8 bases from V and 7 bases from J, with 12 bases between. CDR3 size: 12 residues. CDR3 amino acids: CASGEQAQPQHF. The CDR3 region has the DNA TGTGCCAGCGGAGAACAGGCGCAGCCCCAGCATTTT.

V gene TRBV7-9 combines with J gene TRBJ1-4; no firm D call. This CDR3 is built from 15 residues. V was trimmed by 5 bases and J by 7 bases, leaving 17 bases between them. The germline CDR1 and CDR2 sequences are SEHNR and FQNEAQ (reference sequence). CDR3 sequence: CASSHTAAEGEKLFF. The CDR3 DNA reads TGTGCCAGCAGCCATACAGCAGCAGAAGGTGAAAAACTGTTTTTT.

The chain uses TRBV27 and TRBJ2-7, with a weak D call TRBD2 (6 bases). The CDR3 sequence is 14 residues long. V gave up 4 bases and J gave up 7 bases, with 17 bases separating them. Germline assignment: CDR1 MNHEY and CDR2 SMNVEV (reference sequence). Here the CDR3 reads CASSSNGGFREQYF. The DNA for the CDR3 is TGTGCCAGCAGTTCCAACGGAGGGTTTCGAGAGCAGTACTTC.

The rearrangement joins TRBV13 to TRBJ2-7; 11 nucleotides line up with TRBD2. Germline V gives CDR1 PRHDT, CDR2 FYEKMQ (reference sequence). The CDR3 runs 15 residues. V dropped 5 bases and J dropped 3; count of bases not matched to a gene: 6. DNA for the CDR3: TGTGCCAGCAGCACAGGGACTAGCGGACTCTACGAGCAGTACTTC. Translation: CASSTGTSGLYEQYF.

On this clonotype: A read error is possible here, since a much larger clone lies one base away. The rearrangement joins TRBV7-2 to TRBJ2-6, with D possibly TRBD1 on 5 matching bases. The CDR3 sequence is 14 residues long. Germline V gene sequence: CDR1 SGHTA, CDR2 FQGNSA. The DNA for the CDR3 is TGTGCCAGCAGCCCCCACTCTGGGGCCAACGCCCTGACTTTC. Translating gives CASSPHSGANALTF.

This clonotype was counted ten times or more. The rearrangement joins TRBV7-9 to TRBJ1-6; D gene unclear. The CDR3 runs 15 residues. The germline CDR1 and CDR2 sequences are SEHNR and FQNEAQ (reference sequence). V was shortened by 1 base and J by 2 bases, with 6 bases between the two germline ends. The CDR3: CASSLDGAYNSPLHF. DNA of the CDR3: TGTGCCAGCAGCTTAGACGGGGCCTATAATTCACCCCTCCACTTT.

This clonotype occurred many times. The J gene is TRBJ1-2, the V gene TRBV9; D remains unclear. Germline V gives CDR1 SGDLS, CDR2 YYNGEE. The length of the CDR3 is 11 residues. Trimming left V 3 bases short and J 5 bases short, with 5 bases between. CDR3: CASSDRYGYTF. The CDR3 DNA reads TGTGCCAGCAGCGACCGTTATGGCTACACCTTC.